This T cell receptor beta chain was sequenced during a study of blood T cell repertoires in COVID-19. As for the study in general: PBMCs, B-cell-depleted T cells, or T cells were the source of the cDNA or gDNA that made up the material.

Adults between roughly 18 and 95 years of age took part from 20 to 25 US areas. Clinical histories supplied by participants themselves formed the basis of cohort assignment. Before being deemed recovered, Cohort 3 donors had two negative PCRs, clearance, or symptom resolution. Sequenced by immunoSEQ multiplex PCR; TCRdb stores in-frame clones only, minus some. The table lists a few hundred thousand clones, around 84% of them singletons, with about 19% in the top ten. The TCR sequence derives from a man aged 40-49 years who had recovered from COVID-19. Material: PBMCs or T cells enriched from blood (not recorded which).

The CDR3 sequence: CASSEATDRGRSGYTF. The CDR3 DNA sequence: TGTGCCAGCAGTGAAGCGACGGACAGGGGTCGGTCTGGCTACACCTTC. The V call is TRBV6-1, the J call TRBJ1-2; 9 bases fit TRBD1. CDR3 size: 16 residues. Germline V gene lookup returns CDR1 MNHNS and CDR2 SASEGT. Trimming took 0 bases from V and 7 from J; bases not matched to a gene: 9.